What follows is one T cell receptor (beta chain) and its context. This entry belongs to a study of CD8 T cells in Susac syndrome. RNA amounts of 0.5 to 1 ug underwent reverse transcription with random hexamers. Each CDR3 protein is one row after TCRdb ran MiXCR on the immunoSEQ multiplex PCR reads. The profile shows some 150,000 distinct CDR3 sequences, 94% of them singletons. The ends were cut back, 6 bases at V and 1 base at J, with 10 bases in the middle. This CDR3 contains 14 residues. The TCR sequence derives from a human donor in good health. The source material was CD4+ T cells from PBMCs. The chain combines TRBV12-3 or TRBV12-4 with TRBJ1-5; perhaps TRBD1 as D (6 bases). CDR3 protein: CASSHTGSNQPQHF. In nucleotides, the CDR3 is TGTGCCAGCAGCCATACAGGGAGCAATCAGCCCCAGCATTTT.